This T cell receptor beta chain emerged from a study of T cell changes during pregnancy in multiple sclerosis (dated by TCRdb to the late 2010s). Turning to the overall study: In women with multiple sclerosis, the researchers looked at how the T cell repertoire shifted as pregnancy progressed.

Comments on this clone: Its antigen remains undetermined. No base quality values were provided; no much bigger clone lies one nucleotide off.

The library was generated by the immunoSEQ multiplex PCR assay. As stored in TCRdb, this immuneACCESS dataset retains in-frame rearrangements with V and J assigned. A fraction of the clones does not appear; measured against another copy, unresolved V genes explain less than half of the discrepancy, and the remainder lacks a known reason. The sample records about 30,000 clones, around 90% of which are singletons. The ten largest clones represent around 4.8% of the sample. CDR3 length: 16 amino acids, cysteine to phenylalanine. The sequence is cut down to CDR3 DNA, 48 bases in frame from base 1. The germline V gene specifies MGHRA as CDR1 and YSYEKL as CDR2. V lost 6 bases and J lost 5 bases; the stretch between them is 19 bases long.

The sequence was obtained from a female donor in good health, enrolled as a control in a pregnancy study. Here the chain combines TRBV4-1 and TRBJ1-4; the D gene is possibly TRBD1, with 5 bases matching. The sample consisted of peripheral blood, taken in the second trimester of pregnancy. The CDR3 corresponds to CASRNIPGLRNEKLFF. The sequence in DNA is TGCGCCAGCAGAAATATTCCGGGACTGAGAAATGAAAAACTGTTTTTT.